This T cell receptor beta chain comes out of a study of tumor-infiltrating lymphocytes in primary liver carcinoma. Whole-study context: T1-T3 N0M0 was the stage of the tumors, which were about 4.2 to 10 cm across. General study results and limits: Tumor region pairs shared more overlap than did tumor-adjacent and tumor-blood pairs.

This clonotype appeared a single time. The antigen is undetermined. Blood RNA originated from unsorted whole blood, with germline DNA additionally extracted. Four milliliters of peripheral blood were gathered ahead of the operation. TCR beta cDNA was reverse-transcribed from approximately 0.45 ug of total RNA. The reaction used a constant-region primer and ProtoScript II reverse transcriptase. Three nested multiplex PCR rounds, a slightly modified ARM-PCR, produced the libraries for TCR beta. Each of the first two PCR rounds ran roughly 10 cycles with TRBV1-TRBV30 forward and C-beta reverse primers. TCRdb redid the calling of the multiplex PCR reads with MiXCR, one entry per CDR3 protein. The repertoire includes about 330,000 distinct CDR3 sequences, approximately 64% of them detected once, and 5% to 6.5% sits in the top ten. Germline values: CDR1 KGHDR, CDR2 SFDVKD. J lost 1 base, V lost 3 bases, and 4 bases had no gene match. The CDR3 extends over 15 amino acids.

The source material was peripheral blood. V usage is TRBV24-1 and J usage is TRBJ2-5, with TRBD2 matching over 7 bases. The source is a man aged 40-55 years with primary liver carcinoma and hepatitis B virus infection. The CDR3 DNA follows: TGTGCCACCAGTGATGCAGCGGGGATCCAAGAGACCCAGTACTTC. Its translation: CATSDAAGIQETQYF.